One sample yielded the 8 T cell receptor beta chains listed below, sequenced in a study of T cell responses to AZD1222 COVID-19 vaccine. Generated by immunoSEQ multiplex PCR, the TCRdb table keeps only in-frame clones and is missing some. The sample holds around 78,000 clones; roughly nine tenths are singletons and the top ten take 24%. This specimen was peripheral blood, taken on day 0 of AZD1222 vaccination. The source is an adult in good health.

The chain recombines TRBV18 with TRBJ2-7, with D tentatively TRBD1 (6 bases). This CDR3 is 14 amino acids long. Germline assignment: CDR1 KGHSH and CDR2 LQKENI. The V and J ends lost 4 bases and 4 bases respectively, with 14 bases between them. The CDR3 region has the DNA TGTGCCAGCTCACGCAGCTCGGACAGTTACGAGCAGTACTTC. This encodes CASSRSSDSYEQYF.

The CDR3 is CASAREDTGNTIYF. The CDR3 nucleotides are TGTGCCAGCGCTAGAGAGGACACTGGAAACACCATATATTTT. The chain combines TRBV2 with TRBJ1-3; tentative D call: TRBD1 (5 bases). This CDR3 comprises 14 residues. CDR1 SNHLY and CDR2 FYNNEI come from the germline V gene. The V gene lost 8 bases and the J gene lost 2 bases, with 13 bases spanning the gap.

The chain joins TRBV29-1 to TRBJ1-4, with D uncertain. V was pared by 1 base and J by 7 bases, with 7 bases between. CDR1 SQVTM and CDR2 ANQGSEA come from the germline V gene. CDR3 length: 12 amino acids. The CDR3 region is CSVEGVGEKLFF. Here the CDR3 DNA reads TGCAGCGTTGAAGGGGTCGGTGAAAAACTGTTTTTT.

J is TRBJ1-1 and V is TRBV6-2 or TRBV6-3; 9 bases are a match to TRBD1. The V gene's germline CDR1 is MNHEY and CDR2 SVGEGT. The V and J ends lost 2 bases and 8 bases, in that order; junction bases with no gene match: 9. The CDR3 spans 15 residues. The CDR3 region has the DNA TGTGCCAGCAGTTACCAAGGACAGGGGCAGGCGGAAGCTTTCTTT. Its translation is CASSYQGQGQAEAFF.

V is TRBV19 and J is TRBJ2-4, with TRBD1 matching 8 bases. This CDR3 has 18 amino acids. Germline V gene lookup returns CDR1 LNHDA and CDR2 SQIVND (reference sequence). Germline trimming cut 8 bases from V and 1 base from J; bases unmatched to any gene: 16. CDR3 nucleotide sequence: TGTGCCAGTCAAGGGACAGGAGGGAGAATGGGGGCCAAAAACATTCAGTACTTC. Its protein is CASQGTGGRMGAKNIQYF.

The chain is built from TRBV10-3 and TRBJ1-1; D gene unclear. The CDR3 has 14 amino acids. Trimming left V 6 bases short and J 1 base short, with 12 bases between. CDR1 and CDR2 (germline): ENHRY, SYGVKD. The CDR3 DNA reads as TGTGCCATCAGGGCGGACGCCCAGAACACTGAAGCTTTCTTT. Residues: CAIRADAQNTEAFF.

This chain joins TRBV18 and TRBJ1-5; 9 bases fit TRBD1. CDR1 and CDR2 from the germline V gene are KGHSH and LQKENI. Trimming at V came to 3 bases and at J to 4 bases, leaving 4 bases not matched to a gene. The CDR3 covers 15 residues. CDR3 loop: CASSPDRGTNQPQHF. Here the CDR3 DNA reads TGTGCCAGCTCACCGGACAGGGGAACTAATCAGCCCCAGCATTTT.

The chain is built from TRBV20-1 and TRBJ2-7, with 13 nucleotides matching TRBD2. In germline, CDR1 is DFQATT, CDR2 SNEGSKA (reference sequence). The V segment lost 3 bases and the J segment 5 bases; nucleotides outside the gene matches: 7. This CDR3 has 15 residues. Here the CDR3 reads CSASEGGLAGHEQYF. CDR3 DNA sequence: TGCAGTGCTAGTGAGGGGGGACTAGCGGGACACGAGCAGTACTTC.